The present entry profiles one TCR beta chain with its context. The sample belongs to a study of cytomegalovirus exposure and HLA in healthy donors. CDR3 size: 13 residues. Germline assignment: CDR1 KGHSH and CDR2 LQKENI. V lost 2 bases to trimming and J lost 7 bases, with 11 bases between them. The study ran its PCR with 60 Vbeta and 13 Jbeta primers. As processed by the authors: Later reanalysis found about 80 million unique TCR beta chains, roughly 10 million of them shared. Some clones are missing from TCRdb's copy, which holds only in-frame ones; the method was immunoSEQ multiplex PCR. From that table come the V and J calls and clone size; the DNA was used to work out D and trimming. The sample consists of approximately 220,000 clones, over 60% of them appearing once.

The sample was PBMCs. The TCR sequence derives from a male donor in good health and CMV-seronegative. The chain links TRBV18 to TRBJ1-2; D possibly corresponds to TRBD1 (6 bases). Written as DNA, the CDR3 is TGTGCCAGCTCACCAACCGCAGGGGCTGGCTACACCTTC. Its protein product is CASSPTAGAGYTF.